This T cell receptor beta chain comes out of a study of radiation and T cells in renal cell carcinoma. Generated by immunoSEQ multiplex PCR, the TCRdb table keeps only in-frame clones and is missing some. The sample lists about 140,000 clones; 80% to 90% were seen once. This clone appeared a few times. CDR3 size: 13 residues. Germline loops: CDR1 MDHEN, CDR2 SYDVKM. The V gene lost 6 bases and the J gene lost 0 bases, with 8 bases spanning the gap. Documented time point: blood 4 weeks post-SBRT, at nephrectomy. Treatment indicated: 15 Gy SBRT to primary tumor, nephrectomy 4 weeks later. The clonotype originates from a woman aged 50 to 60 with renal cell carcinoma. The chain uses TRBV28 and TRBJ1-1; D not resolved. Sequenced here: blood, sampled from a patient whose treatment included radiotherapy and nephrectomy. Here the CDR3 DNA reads TGTGCCAGCAGCAGACACATGAACACTGAAGCTTTCTTT. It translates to CASSRHMNTEAFF.